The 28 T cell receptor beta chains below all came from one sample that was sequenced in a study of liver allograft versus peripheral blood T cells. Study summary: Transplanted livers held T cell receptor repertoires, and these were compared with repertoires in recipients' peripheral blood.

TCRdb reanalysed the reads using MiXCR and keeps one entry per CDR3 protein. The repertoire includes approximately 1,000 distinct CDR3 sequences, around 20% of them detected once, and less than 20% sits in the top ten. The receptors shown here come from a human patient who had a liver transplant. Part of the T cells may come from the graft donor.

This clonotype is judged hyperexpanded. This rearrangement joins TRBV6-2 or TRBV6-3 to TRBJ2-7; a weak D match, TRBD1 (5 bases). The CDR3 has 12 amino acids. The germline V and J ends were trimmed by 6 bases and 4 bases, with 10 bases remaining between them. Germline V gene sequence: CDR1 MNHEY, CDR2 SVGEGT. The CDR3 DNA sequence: TGTGCCAGCAGCACCGACAGTTACGAGCAGTACTTC. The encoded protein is CASSTDSYEQYF.

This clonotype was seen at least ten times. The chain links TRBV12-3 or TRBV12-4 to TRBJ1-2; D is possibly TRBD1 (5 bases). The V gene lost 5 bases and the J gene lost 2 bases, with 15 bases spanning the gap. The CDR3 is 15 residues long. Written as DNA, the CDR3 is TGTGCCAGCAGTGCGTGGGACGGGATGAACTATGGCTACACCTTC. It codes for CASSAWDGMNYGYTF.

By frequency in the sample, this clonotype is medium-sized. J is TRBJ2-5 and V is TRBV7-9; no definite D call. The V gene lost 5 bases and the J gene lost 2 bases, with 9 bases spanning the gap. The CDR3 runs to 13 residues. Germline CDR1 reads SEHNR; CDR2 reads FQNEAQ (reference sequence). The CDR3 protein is CASSASIQETQYF. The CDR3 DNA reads TGTGCCAGCAGCGCGTCAATACAAGAGACCCAGTACTTC.

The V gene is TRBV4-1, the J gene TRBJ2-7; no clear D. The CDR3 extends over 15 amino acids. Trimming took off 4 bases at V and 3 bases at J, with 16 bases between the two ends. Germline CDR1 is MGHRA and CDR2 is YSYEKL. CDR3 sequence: CASSRTTTTSYEQYF. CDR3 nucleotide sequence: TGCGCCAGCAGCCGAACGACGACAACCAGCTACGAGCAGTACTTC.

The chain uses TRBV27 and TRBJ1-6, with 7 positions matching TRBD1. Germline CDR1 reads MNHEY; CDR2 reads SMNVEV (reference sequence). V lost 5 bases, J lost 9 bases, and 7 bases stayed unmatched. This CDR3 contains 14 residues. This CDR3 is CASSLETGLSPLHF. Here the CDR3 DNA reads TGTGCCAGCAGTCTCGAGACAGGGCTTTCACCCCTCCACTTT.

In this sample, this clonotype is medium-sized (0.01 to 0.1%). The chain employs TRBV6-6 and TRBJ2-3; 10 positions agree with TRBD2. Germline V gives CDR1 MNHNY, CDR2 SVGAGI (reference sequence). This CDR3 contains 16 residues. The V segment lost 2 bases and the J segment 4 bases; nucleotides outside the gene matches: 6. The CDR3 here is CASSYGASGGADTQYF. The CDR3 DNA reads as TGTGCCAGCAGTTACGGGGCTAGCGGGGGCGCAGATACGCAGTATTTT.

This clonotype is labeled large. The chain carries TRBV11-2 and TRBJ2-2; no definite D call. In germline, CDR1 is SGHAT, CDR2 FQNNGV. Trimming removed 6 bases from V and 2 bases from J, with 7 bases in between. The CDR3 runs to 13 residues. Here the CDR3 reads CASSQTNTGELFF. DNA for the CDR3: TGTGCCAGCAGTCAGACAAACACCGGGGAGCTGTTTTTT.

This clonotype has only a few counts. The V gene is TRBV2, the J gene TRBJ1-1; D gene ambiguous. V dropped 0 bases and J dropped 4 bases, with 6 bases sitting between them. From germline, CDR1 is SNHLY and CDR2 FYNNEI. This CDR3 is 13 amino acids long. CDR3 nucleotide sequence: TGTGCCAGCAGTGAAGCGTCGGCCACTGAAGCTTTCTTT. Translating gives CASSEASATEAFF.

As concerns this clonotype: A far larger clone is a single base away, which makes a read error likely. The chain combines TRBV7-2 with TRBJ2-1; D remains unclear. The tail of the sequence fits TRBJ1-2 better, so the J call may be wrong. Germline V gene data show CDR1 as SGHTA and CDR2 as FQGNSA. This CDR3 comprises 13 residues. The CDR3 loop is CATAGSANYGYTF. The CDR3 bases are TGTGCCACCGCTGGGTCTGCTAACTATGGCTACACCTTC.

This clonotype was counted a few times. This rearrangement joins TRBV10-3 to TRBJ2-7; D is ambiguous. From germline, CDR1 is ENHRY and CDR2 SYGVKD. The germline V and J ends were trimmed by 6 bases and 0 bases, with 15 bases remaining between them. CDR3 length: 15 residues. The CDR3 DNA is TGTGCCATCAGGACTGGTGAACAGAGCTCCTACGAGCAGTACTTC. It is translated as CAIRTGEQSSYEQYF.

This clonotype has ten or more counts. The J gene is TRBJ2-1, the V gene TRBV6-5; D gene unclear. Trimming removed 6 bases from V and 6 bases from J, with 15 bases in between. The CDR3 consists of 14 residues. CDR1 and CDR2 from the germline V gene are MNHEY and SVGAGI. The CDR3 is CASRTRTAANEQFF. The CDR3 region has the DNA TGTGCCAGCAGGACCAGGACCGCTGCCAATGAGCAGTTCTTC.

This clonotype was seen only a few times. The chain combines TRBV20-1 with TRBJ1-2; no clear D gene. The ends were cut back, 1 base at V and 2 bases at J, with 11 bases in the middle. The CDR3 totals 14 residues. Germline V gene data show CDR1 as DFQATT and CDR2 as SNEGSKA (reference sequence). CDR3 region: CSARVSVVNYGYTF. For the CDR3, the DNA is TGCAGTGCTAGAGTTTCGGTAGTGAACTATGGCTACACCTTC.

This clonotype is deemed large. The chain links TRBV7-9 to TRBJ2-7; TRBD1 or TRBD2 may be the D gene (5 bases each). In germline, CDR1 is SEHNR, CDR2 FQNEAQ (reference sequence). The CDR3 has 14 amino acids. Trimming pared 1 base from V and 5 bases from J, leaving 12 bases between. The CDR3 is CASSLVGVWDEQYF. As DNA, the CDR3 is TGTGCCAGCAGCTTAGTGGGGGTGTGGGACGAGCAGTACTTC.

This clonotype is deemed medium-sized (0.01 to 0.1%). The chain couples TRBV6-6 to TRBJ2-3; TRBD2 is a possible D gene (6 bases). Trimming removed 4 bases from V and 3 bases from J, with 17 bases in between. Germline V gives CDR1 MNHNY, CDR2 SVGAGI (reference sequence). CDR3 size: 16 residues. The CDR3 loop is CASSLNPGTFTDTQYF. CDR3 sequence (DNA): TGTGCCAGCAGTTTAAACCCCGGGACTTTTACAGATACGCAGTATTTT.

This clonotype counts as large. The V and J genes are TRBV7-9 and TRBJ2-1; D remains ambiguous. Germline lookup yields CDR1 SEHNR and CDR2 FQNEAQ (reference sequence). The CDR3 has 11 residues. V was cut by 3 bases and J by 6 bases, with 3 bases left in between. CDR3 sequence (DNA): TGTGCCAGCAGCTTTGGCAATGAGCAGTTCTTC. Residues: CASSFGNEQFF.

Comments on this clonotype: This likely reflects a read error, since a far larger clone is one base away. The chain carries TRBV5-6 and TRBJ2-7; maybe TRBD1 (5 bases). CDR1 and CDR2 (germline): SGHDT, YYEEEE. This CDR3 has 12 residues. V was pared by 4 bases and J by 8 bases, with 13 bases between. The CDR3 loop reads CASSTDSYKQYF. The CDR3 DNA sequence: TGTGCCAGCAGCACCGACAGTTACAAGCAGTACTTC.

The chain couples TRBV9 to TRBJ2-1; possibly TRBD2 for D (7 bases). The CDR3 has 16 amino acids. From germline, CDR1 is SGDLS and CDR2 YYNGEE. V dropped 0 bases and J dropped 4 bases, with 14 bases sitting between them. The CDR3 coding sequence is TGTGCCAGCAGCGTAGATGGGGGGGCGGGGTACAATGAGCAGTTCTTC. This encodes CASSVDGGAGYNEQFF.

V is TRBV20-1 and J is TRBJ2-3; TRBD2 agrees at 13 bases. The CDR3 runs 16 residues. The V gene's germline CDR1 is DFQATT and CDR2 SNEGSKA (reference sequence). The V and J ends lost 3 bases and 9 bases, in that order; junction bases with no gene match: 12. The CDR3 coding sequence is TGCAGTGCTAGTCACCCCACTAGCGGGGGGGCGCACACGCAGTATTTT. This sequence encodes CSASHPTSGGAHTQYF.

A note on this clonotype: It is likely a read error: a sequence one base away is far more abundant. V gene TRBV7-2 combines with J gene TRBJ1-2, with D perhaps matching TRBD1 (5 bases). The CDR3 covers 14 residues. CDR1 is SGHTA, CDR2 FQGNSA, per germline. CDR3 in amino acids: CASSLTEGLGGFTF. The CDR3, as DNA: TGTGCCAGCAGCTTAACTGAGGGGTTAGGTGGCTTCACCTTC.

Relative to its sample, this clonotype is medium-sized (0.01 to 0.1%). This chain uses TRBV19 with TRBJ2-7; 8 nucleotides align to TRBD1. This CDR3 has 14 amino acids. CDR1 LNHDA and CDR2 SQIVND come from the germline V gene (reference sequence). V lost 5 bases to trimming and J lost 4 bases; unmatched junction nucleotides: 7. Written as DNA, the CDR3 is TGTGCCAGTAGTTCGGGACAGGCGGTGTACGAGCAGTACTTC. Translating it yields CASSSGQAVYEQYF.

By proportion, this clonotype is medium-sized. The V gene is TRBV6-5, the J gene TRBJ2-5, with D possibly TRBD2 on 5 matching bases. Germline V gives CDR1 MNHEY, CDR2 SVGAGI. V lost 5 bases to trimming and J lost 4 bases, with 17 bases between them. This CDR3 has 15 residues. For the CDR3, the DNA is TGTGCCAGCAGTGACCTACTAGGTTCCCCAGAGACCCAGTACTTC. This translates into CASSDLLGSPETQYF.

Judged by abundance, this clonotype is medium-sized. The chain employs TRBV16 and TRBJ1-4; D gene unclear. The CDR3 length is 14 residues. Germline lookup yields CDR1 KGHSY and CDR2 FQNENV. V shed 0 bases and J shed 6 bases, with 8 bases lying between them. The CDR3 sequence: CASSQSAADEKLFF. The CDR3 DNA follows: TGTGCCAGCAGCCAATCCGCGGCCGATGAAAAACTGTTTTTT.

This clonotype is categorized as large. The CDR3 loop is CASSLGYEQYF. In DNA form, the CDR3 reads TGTGCCAGCAGTTTGGGCTACGAGCAGTACTTC. The gene calls are TRBV6-5 and TRBJ2-7; D ambiguous. Germline lookup yields CDR1 MNHEY and CDR2 SVGAGI. V was cut by 4 bases and J by 3 bases, with 4 bases left in between. CDR3 length: 11 residues.

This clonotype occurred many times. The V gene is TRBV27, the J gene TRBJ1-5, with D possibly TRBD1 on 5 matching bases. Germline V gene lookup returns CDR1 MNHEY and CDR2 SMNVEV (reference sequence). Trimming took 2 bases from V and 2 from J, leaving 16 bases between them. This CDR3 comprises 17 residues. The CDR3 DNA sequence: TGTGCCAGCAGTTTAAGGGCCCTACAGGCGGGCAATCAGCCCCAGCATTTT. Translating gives CASSLRALQAGNQPQHF.

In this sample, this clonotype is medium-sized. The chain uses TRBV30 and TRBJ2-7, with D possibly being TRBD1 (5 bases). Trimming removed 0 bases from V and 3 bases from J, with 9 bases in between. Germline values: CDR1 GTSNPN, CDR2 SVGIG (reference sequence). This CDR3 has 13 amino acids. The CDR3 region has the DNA TGTGCCTGGAGTGTAGGGGCCTACTACGAGCAGTACTTC. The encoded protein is CAWSVGAYYEQYF.

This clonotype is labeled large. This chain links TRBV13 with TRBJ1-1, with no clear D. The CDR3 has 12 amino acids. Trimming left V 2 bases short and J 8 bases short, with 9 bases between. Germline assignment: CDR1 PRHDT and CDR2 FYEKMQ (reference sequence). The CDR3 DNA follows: TGTGCCAGCAGCTTATGGGCTTCCGAAGCTTTCTTT. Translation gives CASSLWASEAFF.

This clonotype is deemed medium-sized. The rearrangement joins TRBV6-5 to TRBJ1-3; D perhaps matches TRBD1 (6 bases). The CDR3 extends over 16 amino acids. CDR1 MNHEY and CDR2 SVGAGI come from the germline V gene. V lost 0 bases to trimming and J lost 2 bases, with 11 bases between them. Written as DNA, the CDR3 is TGTGCCAGCAGTTACTCGAGGAGGGGGGCTGGAAACACCATATATTTT. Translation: CASSYSRRGAGNTIYF.

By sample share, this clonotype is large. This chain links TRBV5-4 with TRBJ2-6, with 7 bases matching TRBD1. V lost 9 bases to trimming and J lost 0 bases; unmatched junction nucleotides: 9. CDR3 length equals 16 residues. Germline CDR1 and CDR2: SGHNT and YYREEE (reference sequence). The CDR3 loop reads CATKQGSPSGANVLTF. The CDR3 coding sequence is TGTGCCACGAAACAGGGGTCCCCCTCTGGGGCCAACGTCCTGACTTTC.